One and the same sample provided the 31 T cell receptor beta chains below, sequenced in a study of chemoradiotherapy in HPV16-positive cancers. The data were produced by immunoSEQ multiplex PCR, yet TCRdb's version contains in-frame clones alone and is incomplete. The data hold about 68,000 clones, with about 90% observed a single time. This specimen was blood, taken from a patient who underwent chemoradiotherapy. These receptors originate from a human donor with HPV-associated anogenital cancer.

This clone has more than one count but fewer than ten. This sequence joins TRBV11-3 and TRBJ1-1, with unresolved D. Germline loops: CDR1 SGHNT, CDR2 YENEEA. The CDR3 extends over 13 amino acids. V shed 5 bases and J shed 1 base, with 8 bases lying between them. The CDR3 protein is CASSNYRNTEAFF. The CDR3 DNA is TGTGCCAGCAGCAACTACAGGAACACTGAAGCTTTCTTT.

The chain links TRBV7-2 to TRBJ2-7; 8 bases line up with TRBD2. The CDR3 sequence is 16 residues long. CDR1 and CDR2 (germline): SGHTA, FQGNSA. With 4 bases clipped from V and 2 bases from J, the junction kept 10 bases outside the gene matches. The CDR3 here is CASSWTLAGLPYEQYF. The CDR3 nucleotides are TGTGCCAGCAGCTGGACGCTAGCGGGCCTTCCCTACGAGCAGTACTTC.

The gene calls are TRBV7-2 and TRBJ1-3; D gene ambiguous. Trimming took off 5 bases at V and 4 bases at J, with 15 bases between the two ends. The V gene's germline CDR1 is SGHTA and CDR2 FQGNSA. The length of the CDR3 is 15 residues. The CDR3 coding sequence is TGTGCCAGCAGCCCATCCCGGGATACCGGAAACACCATATATTTT. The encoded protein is CASSPSRDTGNTIYF. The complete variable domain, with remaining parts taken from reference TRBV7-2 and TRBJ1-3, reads GAGVSQSPSNKVTEKGKDVELRCDPISGHTALYWYRQSLGQGLEFLIYFQGNSAPDKSGLPSDRFSAERTGGSVSTLTIQRTQQEDSAVYLCASSPSRDTGNTIYFGEGSWLTVV.

CDR3: CASMGFATNEKLFF. The CDR3 DNA sequence: TGTGCCAGCATGGGGTTTGCCACTAATGAAAAACTGTTTTTT. The chain joins TRBV27 to TRBJ1-4; no definite D call. The CDR3 contains 14 residues. The V and J ends lost 7 bases and 2 bases respectively, with 11 bases between them. Germline V gene lookup returns CDR1 MNHEY and CDR2 SMNVEV (reference sequence). The full variable domain, rest sourced from reference TRBV27 and TRBJ1-4, is EAQVTQNPRYLITVTGKKLTVTCSQNMNHEYMSWYRQDPGLGLRQIYYSMNVEVTDKGDVPEGYKVSRKEKRNFPLILESPSPNQTSLYFCASMGFATNEKLFFGSGTQLSVL.

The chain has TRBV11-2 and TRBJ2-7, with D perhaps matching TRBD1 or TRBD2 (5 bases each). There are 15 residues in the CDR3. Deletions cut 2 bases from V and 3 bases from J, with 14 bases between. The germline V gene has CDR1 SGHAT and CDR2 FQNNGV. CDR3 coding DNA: TGTGCCAGCAGCTTAATCGCGGGTGGGGGCTACGAGCAGTACTTC. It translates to CASSLIAGGGYEQYF.

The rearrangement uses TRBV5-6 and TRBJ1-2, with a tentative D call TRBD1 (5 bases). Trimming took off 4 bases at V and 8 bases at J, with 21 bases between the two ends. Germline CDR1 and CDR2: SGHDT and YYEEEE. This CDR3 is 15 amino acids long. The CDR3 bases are TGTGCCAGCAGCCATAGAGGCAGGGTTGATCGAGGCTACACCTTC. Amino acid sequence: CASSHRGRVDRGYTF.

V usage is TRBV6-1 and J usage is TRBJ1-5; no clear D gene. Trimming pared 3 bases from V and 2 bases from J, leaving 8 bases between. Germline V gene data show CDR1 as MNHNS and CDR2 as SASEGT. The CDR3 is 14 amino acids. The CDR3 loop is CASSDNGGNQPQHF. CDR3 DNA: TGTGCCAGCAGTGATAACGGTGGCAATCAGCCCCAGCATTTT.

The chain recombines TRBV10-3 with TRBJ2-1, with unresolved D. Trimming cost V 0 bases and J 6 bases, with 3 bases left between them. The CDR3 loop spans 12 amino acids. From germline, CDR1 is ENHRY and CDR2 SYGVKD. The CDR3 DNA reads TGTGCCATCAGTGAGTCGGGCAATGAGCAGTTCTTC. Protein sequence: CAISESGNEQFF.

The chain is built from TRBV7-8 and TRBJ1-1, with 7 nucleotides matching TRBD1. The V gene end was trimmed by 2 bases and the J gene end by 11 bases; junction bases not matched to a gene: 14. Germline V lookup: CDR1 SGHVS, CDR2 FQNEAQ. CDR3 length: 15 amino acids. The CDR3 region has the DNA TGTGCCAGCAGCTTATTACCACAGGACGCAGGGGGTGCTTTCTTT. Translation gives CASSLLPQDAGGAFF.

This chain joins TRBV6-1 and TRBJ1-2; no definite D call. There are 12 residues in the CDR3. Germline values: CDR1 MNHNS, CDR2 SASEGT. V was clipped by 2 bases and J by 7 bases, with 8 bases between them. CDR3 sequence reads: CASSERRVGYTF. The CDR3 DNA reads TGTGCCAGCAGTGAACGAAGGGTTGGCTACACCTTC.

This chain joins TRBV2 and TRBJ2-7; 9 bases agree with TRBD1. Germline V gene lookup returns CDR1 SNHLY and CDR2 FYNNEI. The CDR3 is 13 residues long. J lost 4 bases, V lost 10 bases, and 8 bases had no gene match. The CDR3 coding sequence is TGTGCCACCCAGAGGGACAGGGATTACGAGCAGTACTTC. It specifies CATQRDRDYEQYF.

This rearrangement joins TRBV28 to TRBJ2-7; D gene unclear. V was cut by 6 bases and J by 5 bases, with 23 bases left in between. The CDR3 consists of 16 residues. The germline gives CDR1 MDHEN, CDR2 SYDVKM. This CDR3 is CASRGRLGSVLDEQYF. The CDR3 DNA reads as TGTGCCAGCAGAGGGCGCCTAGGCTCCGTTTTAGACGAGCAGTACTTC.

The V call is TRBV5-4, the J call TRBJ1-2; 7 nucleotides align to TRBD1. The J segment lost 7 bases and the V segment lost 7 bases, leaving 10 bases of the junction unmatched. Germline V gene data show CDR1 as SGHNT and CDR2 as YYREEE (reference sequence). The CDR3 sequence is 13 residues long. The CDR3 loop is CASLGQGEGGYTF. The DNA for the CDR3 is TGTGCCAGCCTGGGGCAGGGGGAGGGTGGCTACACCTTC.

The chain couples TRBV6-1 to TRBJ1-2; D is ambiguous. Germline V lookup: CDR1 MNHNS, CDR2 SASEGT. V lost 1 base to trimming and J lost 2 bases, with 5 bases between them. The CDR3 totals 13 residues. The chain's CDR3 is CASSEDGNYGYTF. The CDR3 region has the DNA TGTGCCAGCAGTGAAGACGGGAACTATGGCTACACCTTC.

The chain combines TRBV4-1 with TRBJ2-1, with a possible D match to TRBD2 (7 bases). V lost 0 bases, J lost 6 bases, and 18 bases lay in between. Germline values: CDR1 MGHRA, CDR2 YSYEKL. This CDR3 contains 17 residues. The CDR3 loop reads CASSQERFGGGPNEQFF. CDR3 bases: TGCGCCAGCAGCCAAGAGAGGTTTGGGGGGGGGCCCAATGAGCAGTTCTTC.

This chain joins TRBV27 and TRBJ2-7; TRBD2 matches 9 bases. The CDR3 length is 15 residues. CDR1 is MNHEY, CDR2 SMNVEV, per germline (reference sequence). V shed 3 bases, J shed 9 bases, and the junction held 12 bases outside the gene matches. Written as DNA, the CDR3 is TGTGCCAGCAGTTTGTTGGCTAGCGGGACCGACGGGCAGTACTTC. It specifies CASSLLASGTDGQYF.

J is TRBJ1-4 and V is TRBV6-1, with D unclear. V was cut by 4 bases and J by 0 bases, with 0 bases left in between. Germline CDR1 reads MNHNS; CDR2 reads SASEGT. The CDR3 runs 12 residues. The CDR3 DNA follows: TGTGCCAGCAGTGCAACTAATGAAAAACTGTTTTTT. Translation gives CASSATNEKLFF.

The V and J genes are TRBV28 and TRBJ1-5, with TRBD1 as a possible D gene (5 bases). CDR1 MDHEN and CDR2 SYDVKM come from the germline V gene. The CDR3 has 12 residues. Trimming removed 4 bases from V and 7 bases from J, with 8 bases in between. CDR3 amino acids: CASSSGGQPQHF. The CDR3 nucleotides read TGTGCCAGCAGTTCCGGGGGACAGCCCCAGCATTTT.

DNA for the CDR3: TGTGCCAGCAGCGATGCAGGGGGGAGGACGCAGTATTTT. This translates into CASSDAGGRTQYF. This sequence joins TRBV7-9 and TRBJ2-3; TRBD1 might be the D (7 bases). The germline gives CDR1 SEHNR, CDR2 FQNEAQ (reference sequence). CDR3 length equals 13 residues. The germline V and J ends were trimmed by 5 bases and 9 bases, with 15 bases remaining between them.

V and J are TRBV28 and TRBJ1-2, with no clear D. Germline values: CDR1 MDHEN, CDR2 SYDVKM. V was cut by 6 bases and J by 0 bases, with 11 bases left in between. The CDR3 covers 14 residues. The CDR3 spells CASSRGVANYGYTF. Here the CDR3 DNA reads TGTGCCAGCAGCCGTGGCGTAGCTAACTATGGCTACACCTTC.

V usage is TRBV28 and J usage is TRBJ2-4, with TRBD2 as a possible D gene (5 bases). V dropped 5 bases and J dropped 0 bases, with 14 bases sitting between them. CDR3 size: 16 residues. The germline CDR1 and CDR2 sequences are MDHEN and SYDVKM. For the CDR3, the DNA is TGTGCCAGCAGTACACAGACACGGGGAGCCAAAAACATTCAGTACTTC. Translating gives CASSTQTRGAKNIQYF.

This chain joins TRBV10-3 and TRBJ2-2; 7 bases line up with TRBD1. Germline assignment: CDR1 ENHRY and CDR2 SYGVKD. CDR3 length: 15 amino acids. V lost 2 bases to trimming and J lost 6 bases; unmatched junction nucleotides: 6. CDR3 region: CAISETTGQAGELFF. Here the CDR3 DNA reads TGTGCCATCAGTGAGACGACAGGGCAGGCCGGGGAGCTGTTTTTT.

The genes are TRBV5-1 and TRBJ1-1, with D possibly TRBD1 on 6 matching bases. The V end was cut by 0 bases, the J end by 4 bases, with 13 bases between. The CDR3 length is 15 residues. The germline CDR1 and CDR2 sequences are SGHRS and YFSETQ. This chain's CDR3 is CASSLGGTTTTEAFF. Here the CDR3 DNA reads TGCGCCAGCAGCTTGGGTGGGACAACAACCACTGAAGCTTTCTTT.

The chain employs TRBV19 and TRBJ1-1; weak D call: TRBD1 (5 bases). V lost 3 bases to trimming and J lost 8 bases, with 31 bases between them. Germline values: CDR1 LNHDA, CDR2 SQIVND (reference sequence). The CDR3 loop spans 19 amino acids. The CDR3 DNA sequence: TGTGCCAGTAGTATTGGGATCGATGTAGACAGTCCCCATGCCCCCGAAGCTTTCTTT. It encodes CASSIGIDVDSPHAPEAFF.

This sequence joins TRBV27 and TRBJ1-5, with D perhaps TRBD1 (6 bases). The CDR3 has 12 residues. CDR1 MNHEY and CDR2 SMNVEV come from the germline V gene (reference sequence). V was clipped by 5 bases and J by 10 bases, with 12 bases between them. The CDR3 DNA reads TGTGCCAGCAGTCCAACAGGGTTACCCCAGCATTTT. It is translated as CASSPTGLPQHF.

The CDR3 bases are TGTGCCAGCAGCCCTTCTAGCTCCTACGAGCAGTACTTC. Protein sequence: CASSPSSSYEQYF. V usage is TRBV11-2 and J usage is TRBJ2-7; D is unclear. The CDR3 runs 13 residues. CDR1 is SGHAT and CDR2 is FQNNGV in the germline V gene. The V and J ends lost 5 bases and 0 bases respectively, with 8 bases between them.

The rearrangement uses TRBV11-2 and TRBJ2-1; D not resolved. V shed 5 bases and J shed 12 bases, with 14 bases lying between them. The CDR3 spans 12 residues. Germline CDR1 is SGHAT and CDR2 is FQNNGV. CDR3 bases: TGTGCCAGCAGCGCCATAGGTTCCTTGCAGTTCTTC. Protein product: CASSAIGSLQFF.

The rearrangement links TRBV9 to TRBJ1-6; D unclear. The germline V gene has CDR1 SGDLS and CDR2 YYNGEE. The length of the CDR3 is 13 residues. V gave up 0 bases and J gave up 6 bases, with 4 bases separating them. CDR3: CASSVGGNSPLHF. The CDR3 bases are TGTGCCAGCAGCGTAGGGGGTAATTCACCCCTCCACTTT. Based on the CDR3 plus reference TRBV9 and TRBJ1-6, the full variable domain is DSGVTQTPKHLITATGQRVTLRCSPRSGDLSVYWYQQSLDQGLQFLIQYYNGEERAKGNILERFSAQQFPDLHSELNLSSLELGDSALYFCASSVGGNSPLHFGNGTRLTVT.

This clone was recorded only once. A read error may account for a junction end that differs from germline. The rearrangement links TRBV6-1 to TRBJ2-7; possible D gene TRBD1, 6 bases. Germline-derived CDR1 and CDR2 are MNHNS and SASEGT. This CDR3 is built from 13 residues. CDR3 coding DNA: TGTGCCAGCAGCTGGGCAGGGGACGCCTCACCAAGCTTC. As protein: CASSWAGDASPSF.

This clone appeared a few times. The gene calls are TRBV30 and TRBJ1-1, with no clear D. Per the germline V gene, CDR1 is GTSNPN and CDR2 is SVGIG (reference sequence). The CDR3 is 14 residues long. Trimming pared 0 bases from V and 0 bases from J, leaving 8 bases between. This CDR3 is CAWSVSTMNTEAFF. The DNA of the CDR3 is TGTGCCTGGAGTGTCAGTACTATGAACACTGAAGCTTTCTTT.

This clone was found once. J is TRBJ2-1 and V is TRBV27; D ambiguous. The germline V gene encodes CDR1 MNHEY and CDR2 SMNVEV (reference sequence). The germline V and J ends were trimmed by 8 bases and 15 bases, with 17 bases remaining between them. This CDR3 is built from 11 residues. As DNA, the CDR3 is TGTGCCAGCCATTTAGGGTCGGAAAGGTTCTTC. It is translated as CASHLGSERFF.